This TCR beta chain was identified in a study of blood T cell repertoires in COVID-19. About the research overall: Both acute and convalescent COVID-19 samples were obtained from the United States, Italy and Spain. T cells, B-cell-depleted T cells, or PBMCs provided the cDNA or gDNA that served as material.

Original data processing: Using reference gene primer amplification, nucleated cell counts were estimated. The assay was immunoSEQ multiplex PCR, and TCRdb's table has in-frame clones only and misses some. V, J and clone size were drawn from that table, and D and trimming were deduced from the DNA. The data show 30,000 to 35,000 clones, roughly 85% seen once. This TCR was recovered from a man aged 80 or over with active COVID-19. Sequenced input: peripheral blood.

CDR3 amino acids: CSVEQGEIRFGYTF. CDR3 coding DNA: TGCAGCGTTGAGCAGGGGGAGATACGGTTTGGCTACACCTTC. The chain couples TRBV29-1 to TRBJ1-2; TRBD1 matches 7 bases. The V and J ends lost 3 bases and 7 bases, in that order; junction bases with no gene match: 11. Germline lookup yields CDR1 SQVTM and CDR2 ANQGSEA. This CDR3 is built from 14 residues.